This record looks at one T cell receptor beta chain sequence and its context. This clonotype occurred many times. Its binding antigen is unknown. There are no base qualities to consult, and no much larger clone falls within one base. V was cut back by 5 bases and J by 5 bases, leaving a gap of 10 bases between them. The CDR3 sequence holds 13 residues, the cysteine and phenylalanine included. The CDR3 DNA has 39 bases and is translated from base 1. Via the germline V gene, CDR1 is SGHAT and CDR2 FQNNGV. In light of the paper, this sample's time point label describes: newly diagnosed GD, antithyroid drugs for less than 3 months. For both TCR sequencing and RNA sequencing, RNA was extracted from PBMCs using TRIzol. Graves' disease was diagnosed according to American Thyroid Association guidelines. Patients for the study were recruited at an endocrinology department in Xi'an, China. Each patient gave about 9.1 milliliters of peripheral blood, collected in an EDTA anticoagulant tube. Ficoll Paque Plus density gradient separation was used to isolate PBMCs, and no additional T cell sorting was done. An Agilent 2100 Bioanalyzer and agarose gel were used to check RNA quality, and a NanoDrop 2000 was used to measure RNA concentration.

The data derive from a study of regulatory T cells in long-lasting Graves disease (dated by TCRdb to the early 2020s). For the study in its entirety: Antithyroid drugs had been taken for less than 3 months by newly diagnosed Graves' disease patients. Peripheral blood TCR sequencing and RNA sequencing compared persistent Graves' disease patients with newly diagnosed Graves' disease patients. The study was registered as a clinical trial and conducted in China. TCR sequencing covered around 13 persistent and 20 newly diagnosed Graves' disease patients, 33 samples in total.

The library was built by means of multiplex PCR. Sequencer: Illumina HiSeq 4000. To build TCR beta libraries, CDR3 regions were amplified by Arm-PCR using iRepertoire HTBI primers. PCR products were gel purified before sequencing. Per the source publication's procedure: A total of 60 to 80 TRBV and about 13 TRBJ segments were identified across samples and were used for gene usage analysis of CDR3 amino acid clonotypes. COPE and FqMerger were used to merge filtered high-quality paired reads into contigs. BLAST was used to align contigs to IMGT TRBV, TRBD and TRBJ reference genes, and CDR3 was defined according to IMGT. Highly expanded clones were defined as clonotypes with a frequency above 0.1%. Shannon entropy was used to measure repertoire diversity, and the Gini coefficient was used to measure V-J evenness. Public clonotypes were defined as clonotypes shared by more than one individual. The public reads were reprocessed in TCRdb via fastp at Q25 and MiXCR, keeping in-frame beta chains. Every CDR3 protein is listed once, alongside the most common genes and DNA of its rows. TCRdb's processing, not the authors' own work, is the source of the V and J calls. The sample records approximately 460,000 distinct CDR3 sequences, around 17% of which are singletons. Jointly, the top ten make up around 10% of the sample.

The full study reports these points: Persistent disease showed preferential use of TRBV28, TRBJ1-2 and TRBJ2-5, whereas newly diagnosed disease favored TRBV20-1 and TRBJ2-1. The authors noted that the small sample size was a limitation that may lower accuracy. Persistent patients shared more public clonotypes among themselves (around 3,000) than newly diagnosed patients did (roughly 920). Sequencing and analysis were limited to the TCR beta chain. Compared with newly diagnosed patients, persistent Graves' disease patients had lower TCR Shannon entropy and fewer highly expanded clones, which suggests clonal expansion. Peripheral blood alone was examined, since thyroid tissue, which constituted the primary lesion, could not be accessed.

Separately, the same data were catalogued under a study of T cells in Graves' hyperthyroidism and ophthalmopathy. As that second paper reports: Stable Graves' hyperthyroidism was defined as the absence of progression to ophthalmopathy over 18 months of follow-up. Hyperthyroidism patients were newly diagnosed, with disease duration under 2 months, and aged 18 to 65 years. Exclusion was applied to patients with uncontrolled infections, other autoimmune diseases, pregnancy or lactation. Diagnoses were based on clinical symptoms, serum thyroxine and TRAb, thyroid ultrasound and orbital computed tomography. For the first round of RT-PCR on the TCR CDR3, the HTBI primer set was used together with the Qiagen OneStep RT-PCR kit. Blood samples also contained most of the expanded thyroid clonotypes (frequency above 0.001), which suggests that blood repertoires may reflect thyroid immune responses. A 13 V-J signature model separated ophthalmopathy from stable hyperthyroidism, with 87.88% sensitivity and about 81% specificity in cross-validation and 80%/75% in testing. In validation, the model predicted progression to ophthalmopathy a median of approximately 6.6 months before onset, with over 55% sensitivity and around 76% specificity. To identify TCR V-J signatures that set the groups apart, the researchers used a discovery cohort of 100 patients, made up of 43 with Graves' ophthalmopathy and some 56 with stable Graves' hyperthyroidism. Prospective prediction of ophthalmopathy was tested in an independent validation cohort of approximately 19 hyperthyroidism patients and 15 to 17 patients who later progressed to ophthalmopathy. The 95 to 100 discovery patients were divided at random into training and test sets in a 7:3 ratio. The study also compared thyroid tissue and blood T-cell repertoires from a handful of Graves' hyperthyroidism patients. Once sampling was done, hyperthyroidism patients were given methimazole at a starting dose of 30 mg daily, whereas ophthalmopathy patients were given high-dose intravenous methylprednisolone. Libraries were constructed in a second round of multiplex PCR, after which size selection and purification were performed. The libraries were sequenced on an Illumina HiSeq2000 using paired-end 100 bp reads. SOAPnuke was used to process the raw data, with reads discarded if the reads contained adapters or uncalled bases, had a mean Phred below 15, or lacked an exact constant-primer or identifier match. COPE v1.2.5 was used to merge the high-quality paired reads, and each unique nucleotide sequence was defined as a clonotype. Clonotypes were aligned to IMGT TRBV, TRBD and TRBJ reference segments using MiTCR v1.1. The analysis was restricted to V-J combinations with a frequency above 0.0001, which together covered just over 99% of the repertoires. A TCS score was defined as the ratio between F50 (clonal expansion) and ExV (chaos), using BLOSUM62-based TCRdist between CDR3 peptides within each V-J. Welch's t-statistics and random forest reduced just over 500 V-J features to 10 to 15, which were used in a naive Bayes classifier (R e1071). Sample size was not statistically predetermined, and investigators were not blinded to group allocation. The paper reports TCR Vbeta CDR3 sequencing of about 140 peripheral blood samples: approximately 43 ophthalmopathy, over 70 hyperthyroidism and around 17 progressor patients.

The rearrangement combines TRBV11-2 with TRBJ1-5, with no reliable assignment of the D segment. The clonotype comes from a woman aged 25 to 39 with Graves disease. Donor details come from another sample of the same person, matched by shared clones. Here the sequenced sample was peripheral blood mononuclear cells (PBMCs), taken at new diagnosis, from a patient treated with antithyroid drugs. CDR3 reads: CASSNRQDQPQHF. The base sequence is TGTGCCAGCAGCAACCGGCAAGATCAGCCCCAGCATTTT. Beyond the CDR3, the reference TRBV11-2 and TRBJ1-5 genes provide the residues; the full variable domain reads: EAGVAQSPRYKIIEKRQSVAFWCNPISGHATLYWYQQILGQGPKLLIQFQNNGVVDDSQLPKDRFSAERLKGVDSTLKIQPAKLEDSAVYLCASSNRQDQPQHFGDGTRLSIL.